Listed below are T cell receptor beta chains from one sample, sequenced in a study of T cells in Graves' hyperthyroidism and ophthalmopathy. One entry per CDR3 protein results from TCRdb running MiXCR on the multiplex PCR reads. The sample lists roughly 170,000 distinct CDR3 sequences; about a sixth were seen once. Sequencing was performed on blood. The receptors come from a woman between 45 and 65 years old with Graves' hyperthyroidism. Both conserved end residues are part of each CDR3. Each record gives: clone size, D gene, V gene, J gene, CDR3 length, CDR3 protein, CDR3 DNA. D genes are given only for firm matches. The size of a clone is reported for some rows only, either as once, few or many, or as a class for expanded clones.

abundance: many
d_gene: NA
v_gene: TRBV7-2
j_gene: TRBJ2-1
len: 14
CDR3aa: CASSSGGGADEQFF
CDR3nt: TGTGCCAGCAGCTCCGGCGGCGGGGCGGATGAGCAGTTCTTC

abundance: NA
d_gene: NA
v_gene: TRBV7-2
j_gene: TRBJ1-2
len: 14
CDR3aa: CASSLSDSRYGYTF
CDR3nt: TGTGCCAGCAGCTTATCAGACAGCCGCTATGGCTACACCTTC

abundance: many
d_gene: NA
v_gene: TRBV7-8
j_gene: TRBJ2-2
len: 14
CDR3aa: CASSLKGSAGELFF
CDR3nt: TGTGCCAGCAGCTTAAAAGGGTCTGCCGGGGAGCTGTTTTTT

abundance: NA
d_gene: NA
v_gene: TRBV2
j_gene: TRBJ2-7
len: 15
CDR3aa: CASSEAPGPPYEQYF
CDR3nt: TGTGCCAGCAGTGAAGCTCCGGGGCCCCCCTACGAGCAGTACTTC

abundance: NA
d_gene: NA
v_gene: TRBV12-3/TRBV12-4
j_gene: TRBJ2-3
len: 15
CDR3aa: CASRTLADYTDTQYF
CDR3nt: TGTGCCAGCAGAACCTTAGCGGACTACACAGATACGCAGTATTTT

abundance: few
d_gene: TRBD1
v_gene: TRBV24-1
j_gene: TRBJ2-3
len: 15
CDR3aa: CATSEGGTGTDTQYF
CDR3nt: TGTGCCACCAGTGAGGGCGGGACAGGGACAGATACGCAGTATTTT

abundance: many
d_gene: NA
v_gene: TRBV6-5
j_gene: TRBJ1-6
len: 15
CDR3aa: CASSYEAGAASPLHF
CDR3nt: TGTGCCAGCAGTTACGAGGCGGGGGCGGCTTCACCCCTCCACTTT

abundance: few
d_gene: NA
v_gene: TRBV19
j_gene: TRBJ1-1
len: 13
CDR3aa: CASSGTTNTEAFF
CDR3nt: TGTGCCAGCTCCGGGACGACGAACACTGAAGCTTTCTTT

abundance: few
d_gene: TRBD1
v_gene: TRBV6-2/TRBV6-3
j_gene: TRBJ2-1
len: 12
CDR3aa: CASGTGYNEQFF
CDR3nt: TGTGCCAGCGGGACAGGCTACAATGAGCAGTTCTTC

abundance: NA
d_gene: TRBD2
v_gene: TRBV2
j_gene: TRBJ2-7
len: 15
CDR3aa: CASSSSRLAGREQYF
CDR3nt: TGTGCCAGCAGTTCCAGTCGACTAGCGGGCCGCGAGCAGTACTTC

abundance: many
d_gene: NA
v_gene: TRBV7-6
j_gene: TRBJ1-1
len: 15
CDR3aa: CASSLVGRGTAEAFF
CDR3nt: TGTGCCAGCAGCTTAGTAGGACGAGGGACCGCTGAAGCTTTCTTT

abundance: many
d_gene: NA
v_gene: TRBV5-1
j_gene: TRBJ1-1
len: 15
CDR3aa: CASNMGEGLNTEAFF
CDR3nt: TGCGCCAGCAATATGGGGGAGGGTTTGAACACTGAAGCTTTCTTT